This T cell receptor beta chain was captured in a study of shared clonotypes between healthy human individuals. The CDR3 spans 14 residues. Germline CDR1 MNHEY, CDR2 SVGAGI. Trimming cost V 5 bases and J 4 bases, with 12 bases left between them. Terminally differentiated effector memory CD45RA+ cells were excluded from the naive CD8 cells, which were CD45RO-negative and positively selected for CCR7. The data were produced by immunoSEQ multiplex PCR, yet TCRdb's version contains in-frame clones alone and is incomplete. There are millions of clones in the sample; about 95% occur only once, and 1% to 1.3% lies in the top ten.

The receptor was derived from a man aged 18-30 years in good health. The sample was naive CD8+ T cells sorted from blood. The J gene is TRBJ1-5, the V gene TRBV6-5; D is perhaps TRBD1 (5 bases). The CDR3 sequence is CASSTPGPNQPQHF. The DNA of the CDR3 is TGTGCCAGCAGTACCCCAGGGCCAAATCAGCCCCAGCATTTT.